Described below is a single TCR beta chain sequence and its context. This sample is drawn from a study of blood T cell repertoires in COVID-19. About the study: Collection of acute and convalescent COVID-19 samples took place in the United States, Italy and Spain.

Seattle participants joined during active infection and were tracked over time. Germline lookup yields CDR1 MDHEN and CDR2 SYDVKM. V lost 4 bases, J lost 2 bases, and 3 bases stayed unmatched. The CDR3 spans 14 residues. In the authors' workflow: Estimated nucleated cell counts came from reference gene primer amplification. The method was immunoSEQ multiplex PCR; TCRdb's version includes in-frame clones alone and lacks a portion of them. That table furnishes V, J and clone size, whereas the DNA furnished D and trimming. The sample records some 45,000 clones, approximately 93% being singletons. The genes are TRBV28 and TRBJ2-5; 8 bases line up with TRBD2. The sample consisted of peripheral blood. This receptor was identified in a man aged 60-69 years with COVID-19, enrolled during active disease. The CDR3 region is CASSSGGRQETQYF. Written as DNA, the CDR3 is TGTGCCAGCAGTTCGGGGGGGCGGCAAGAGACCCAGTACTTC.